The clone carrying this TCR beta chain is judged medium-sized. Its target is unknown. The ends lost 4 bases at V and 6 bases at J; junction bases unmatched: 5. The V gene's germline CDR1 is SGDLS and CDR2 YYNGEE. The CDR3 has 13 amino acids. The method was immunoSEQ multiplex PCR; TCRdb's version includes in-frame clones alone and lacks a portion of them. The sample lists tens of thousands of clones; about 81% were seen once. The data originate from a study of OX40 agonist ivuxolimab in advanced cancers. Study-wide background: In this cohort, patients received ivuxolimab, an agonistic anti-OX40 (CD134) antibody. The dose-escalation cohort was just under 85% male, with a mean age of around 60 years, ranging about 23 to 90.

Study outcomes and limitations: Normalized expansion of T-cell clones was also low for some nonresponders.

The chain uses TRBV9 and TRBJ2-7, with 9 bases aligning to TRBD1. The sequences come from CD4+ or CD8+ T cells sorted from blood, collected in a trial of the OX40 agonist ivuxolimab. The clonotype was recovered from an adult with an advanced solid tumor such as melanoma, head and neck, liver or kidney cancer. Here the CDR3 DNA reads TGTGCCAGCAGCCCCCGACAGGGGGGCGAGCAGTACTTC. This gives the protein CASSPRQGGEQYF. The variable domain in full, with the rest retrieved from reference TRBV9 and TRBJ2-7, is DSGVTQTPKHLITATGQRVTLRCSPRSGDLSVYWYQQSLDQGLQFLIQYYNGEERAKGNILERFSAQQFPDLHSELNLSSLELGDSALYFCASSPRQGGEQYFGPGTRLTVT.